This TCR beta chain was captured in a study of T cell responses to AZD1222 COVID-19 vaccine. Repertoires were generated with immunoSEQ multiplex PCR, while TCRdb's copy carries only in-frame clones and drops some. The sample records about 37,000 clones, 85% to 90% being singletons. This clone appeared once. V dropped 3 bases and J dropped 4 bases, with 9 bases sitting between them. The CDR3 totals 13 residues. Germline V gene sequence: CDR1 WSHSY, CDR2 SAAADI. The receptor was derived from an adult who received the AZD1222 COVID-19 vaccine. The V call is TRBV10-2, the J call TRBJ1-1; no firm D call. Sequenced here: peripheral blood, sampled 28 days after the second AZD1222 dose. CDR3: CASSEQGSTEAFF. CDR3 sequence (DNA): TGCGCCAGCAGTGAACAAGGCTCCACTGAAGCTTTCTTT.